This TCR beta chain was recovered during a study of blood T cell repertoires in COVID-19. Study at large: Acute and convalescent COVID-19 specimens originated in the United States, Italy and Spain. Sources were T cells, B-cell-depleted T cells, or PBMCs; the material itself was cDNA or gDNA.

Original processing notes: Reference gene primer amplification gave nucleated cell count estimates. The data were produced by immunoSEQ multiplex PCR, yet TCRdb's version contains in-frame clones alone and is incomplete. V and J calls and clone size are copied from that table; D and trimming were computed from the DNA. The sample yields just under 65,000 clones, around 80% seen once. V shed 1 base, J shed 0 bases, and the junction held 2 bases outside the gene matches. CDR3 length equals 18 residues. The germline CDR1 and CDR2 sequences are SNHLY and FYNNEI. Seattle's cohort entered during active infection and was followed longitudinally.

The sample consisted of peripheral blood. The V and J genes are TRBV2 and TRBJ2-6, with 11 bases identical to TRBD2. The clonotype was recovered from a man aged 60 to 69 with COVID-19, enrolled during active disease. The CDR3 DNA sequence: TGTGCCAGCAGTGAAGGGCTAGCGGGAGGCTCTGGGGCCAACGTCCTGACTTTC. Residues: CASSEGLAGGSGANVLTF.